Listed here is a single T cell receptor (beta chain). The entry originates in a study of cytomegalovirus exposure and HLA in healthy donors. After removal of 4 bases from V and 5 bases from J, the junction contained 16 bases not matched to a gene. The CDR3 totals 17 residues. The germline V gene has CDR1 SGHRS and CDR2 YFSETQ. The assay was immunoSEQ multiplex PCR, and TCRdb's table has in-frame clones only and misses some. There are over 120,000 clones in the sample; approximately 86% occur only once, and 4.5% lies in the top ten. The receptor was derived from a man aged 18 to 29 in good health and CMV-seropositive. V usage is TRBV5-1 and J usage is TRBJ1-2; 8 positions match TRBD1. The specimen was PBMCs. This chain's CDR3 is CASSPGQGYVRAYGYTF. CDR3 DNA: TGCGCCAGCAGCCCCGGACAGGGTTACGTGCGGGCGTATGGCTACACCTTC.